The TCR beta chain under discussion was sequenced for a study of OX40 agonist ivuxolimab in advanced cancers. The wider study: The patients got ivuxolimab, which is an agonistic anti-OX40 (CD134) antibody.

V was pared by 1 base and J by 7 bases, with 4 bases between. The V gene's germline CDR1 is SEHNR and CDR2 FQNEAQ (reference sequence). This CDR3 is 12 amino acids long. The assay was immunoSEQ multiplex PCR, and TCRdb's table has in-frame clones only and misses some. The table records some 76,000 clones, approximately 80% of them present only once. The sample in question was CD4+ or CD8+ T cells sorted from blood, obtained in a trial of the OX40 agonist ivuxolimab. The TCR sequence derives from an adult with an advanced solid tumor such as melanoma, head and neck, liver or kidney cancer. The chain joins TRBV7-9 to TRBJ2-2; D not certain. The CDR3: CASSLVVGELFF. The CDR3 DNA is TGTGCCAGCAGCTTAGTTGTCGGGGAGCTGTTTTTT.